This T cell receptor (beta chain) was identified during a study of blood T cells in healthy people across ages. The CDR3 runs to 14 residues. The V end was cut by 2 bases, the J end by 0 bases, with 8 bases between. Germline V gives CDR1 MDHEN, CDR2 SYDVKM. Of note for this clonotype: The antigen remains undetermined.

Study-wide results and caveats: Shifts in expanded clonotypes may have been confounded by donor CMV status, which was unknown.

Sample-barcoded 5' priming and a J-beta primer mix drove a second PCR of about 6 to 12 cycles. Each sample provided no less than 3 million CDR3-containing paired-end reads. TCRdb fed the 5' RACE reads into MiXCR, producing one record per CDR3 protein. Of almost 800,000 distinct CDR3 sequences listed, roughly 64% were seen once; the top ten hold 20% to 25%. The chain links TRBV28 to TRBJ2-7; D ambiguous. Material for sequencing was blood. This clonotype originated in a young man in good health. For the CDR3, the DNA is TGTGCCAGCAGTTTAGTAGGGTACTCCTACGAGCAGTACTTC. Amino acid sequence: CASSLVGYSYEQYF.